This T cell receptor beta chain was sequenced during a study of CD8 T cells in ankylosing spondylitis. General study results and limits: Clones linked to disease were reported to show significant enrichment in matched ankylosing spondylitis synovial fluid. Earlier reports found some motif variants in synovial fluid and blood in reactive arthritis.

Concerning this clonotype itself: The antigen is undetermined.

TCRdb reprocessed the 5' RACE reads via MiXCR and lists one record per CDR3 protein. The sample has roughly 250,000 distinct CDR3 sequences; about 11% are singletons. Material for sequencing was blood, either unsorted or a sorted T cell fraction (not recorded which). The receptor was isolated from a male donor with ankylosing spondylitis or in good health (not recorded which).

The CDR3 region is CASSLGSTGLETQYF. For the CDR3, the DNA is TGTGCCAGCAGCCTCGGGTCGACAGGGCTAGAGACCCAGTACTTC. The chain joins TRBV7-9 to TRBJ2-5; 7 nucleotides line up with TRBD1. Germline values: CDR1 SEHNR, CDR2 FQNEAQ (reference sequence). The CDR3 totals 15 residues. Trimming removed 5 bases from V and 4 bases from J; junction bases left unmatched: 10.